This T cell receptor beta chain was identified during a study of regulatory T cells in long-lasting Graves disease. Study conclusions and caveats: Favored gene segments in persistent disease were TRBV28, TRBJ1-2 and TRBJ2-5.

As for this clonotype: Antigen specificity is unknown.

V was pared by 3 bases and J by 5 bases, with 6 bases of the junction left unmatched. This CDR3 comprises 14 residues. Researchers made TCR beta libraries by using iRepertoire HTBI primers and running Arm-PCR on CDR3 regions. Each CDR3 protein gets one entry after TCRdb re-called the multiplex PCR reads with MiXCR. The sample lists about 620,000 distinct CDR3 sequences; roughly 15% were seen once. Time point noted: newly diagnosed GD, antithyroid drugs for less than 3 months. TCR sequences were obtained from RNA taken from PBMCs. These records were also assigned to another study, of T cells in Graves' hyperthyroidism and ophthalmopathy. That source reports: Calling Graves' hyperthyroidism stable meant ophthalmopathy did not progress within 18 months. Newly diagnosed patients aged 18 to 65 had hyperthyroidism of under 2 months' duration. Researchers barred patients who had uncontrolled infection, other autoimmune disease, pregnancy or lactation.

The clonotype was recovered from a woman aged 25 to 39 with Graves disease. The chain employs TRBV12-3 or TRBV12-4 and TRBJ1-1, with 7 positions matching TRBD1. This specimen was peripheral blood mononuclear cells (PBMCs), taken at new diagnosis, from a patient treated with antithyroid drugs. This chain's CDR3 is CASSFPRGRTEAFF. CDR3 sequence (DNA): TGTGCCAGCAGTTTCCCCAGGGGGAGGACTGAAGCTTTCTTT.